This record concerns one TCR beta chain sequence. Its target is unknown. Profiled with immunoSEQ multiplex PCR; TCRdb holds only in-frame clones, not every one. The sample consists of roughly 2.1 million clones, about 92% of them appearing once. This sample stems from a study of shared clonotypes between healthy human individuals. Study-level results: Investigators expected sequencing depth to affect clonotype sharing among donors.

Naive CD8 cells, CD45RO-negative and positively selected for CCR7, excluded terminally differentiated effector memory CD45RA+ cells. Germline V lookup: CDR1 SGHTA, CDR2 FQGNSA. Trimming pared 0 bases from V and 0 bases from J, leaving 14 bases between. The CDR3 has 18 residues. This receptor was obtained from a man in his late teens or twenties in good health. Some clones in this sample may be carry-over from other donors' samples. V gene TRBV7-2 combines with J gene TRBJ1-4, with D hard to call. Sequenced: naive CD8+ T cells from PBMCs. The CDR3 DNA is TGTGCCAGCAGCTTAGCGGCTGGGTTCATGGCAACTAATGAAAAACTGTTTTTT. Protein: CASSLAAGFMATNEKLFF. Looking up the rest from reference TRBV7-2 and TRBJ1-4 gives the full variable domain: GAGVSQSPSNKVTEKGKDVELRCDPISGHTALYWYRQSLGQGLEFLIYFQGNSAPDKSGLPSDRFSAERTGGSVSTLTIQRTQQEDSAVYLCASSLAAGFMATNEKLFFGSGTQLSVL.